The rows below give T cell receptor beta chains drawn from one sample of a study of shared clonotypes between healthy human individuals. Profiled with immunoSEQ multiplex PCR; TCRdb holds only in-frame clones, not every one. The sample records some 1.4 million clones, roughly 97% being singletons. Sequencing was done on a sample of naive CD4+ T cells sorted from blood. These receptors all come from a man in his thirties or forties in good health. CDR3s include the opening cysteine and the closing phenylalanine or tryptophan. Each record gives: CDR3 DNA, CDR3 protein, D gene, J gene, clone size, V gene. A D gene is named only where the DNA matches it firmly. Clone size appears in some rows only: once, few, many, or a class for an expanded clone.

DNA: TGTGCCAGTAGTATTGGGAGAGGGGCGAACTATGGCTACACCTTC; CDR3: CASSIGRGANYGYTF; D: NA; J: TRBJ1-2; size: NA; V: TRBV19
DNA: TGTGCCAGCAGCTTAGGTGGGAGGGGCACTGAAGCTTTCTTT; CDR3: CASSLGGRGTEAFF; D: NA; J: TRBJ1-1; size: NA; V: TRBV7-9
DNA: TGTGCCAGCAGCTTAGGGGACGGATCTAATGAAAAACTGTTTTTT; CDR3: CASSLGDGSNEKLFF; D: NA; J: TRBJ1-4; size: NA; V: TRBV7-9
DNA: TGTGCCAGCAGTGCTGACAGGACGTCCTACGAGCAGTACTTC; CDR3: CASSADRTSYEQYF; D: NA; J: TRBJ2-7; size: NA; V: TRBV6-1
DNA: TGTGCCAGCTCACCTTCCCCCTCCGCCTACGAGCAGTACTTC; CDR3: CASSPSPSAYEQYF; D: NA; J: TRBJ2-7; size: once; V: TRBV18
DNA: TGTGCCAGCAGCTTAGGCCTAGGGGGACCCTACGAGCAGTACTTC; CDR3: CASSLGLGGPYEQYF; D: NA; J: TRBJ2-7; size: NA; V: TRBV7-9
DNA: TGTGCCATCCAGAGGGGGCGCAATCAGCCCCAGCATTTT; CDR3: CAIQRGRNQPQHF; D: TRBD1; J: TRBJ1-5; size: NA; V: TRBV10-3
DNA: TGTGCCAGCAGCCTCTCCTCTAACTATGGCTACACCTTC; CDR3: CASSLSSNYGYTF; D: NA; J: TRBJ1-2; size: NA; V: TRBV5-5
DNA: TGCGCCAGCAGCCACACAGGGACAGACCAAGAGACCCAGTACTTC; CDR3: CASSHTGTDQETQYF; D: TRBD1; J: TRBJ2-5; size: once; V: TRBV5-1
DNA: TGTGCCAGCGGAAGGCGGACGGGGATGAACACTGAAGCTTTCTTT; CDR3: CASGRRTGMNTEAFF; D: NA; J: TRBJ1-1; size: NA; V: TRBV21-1
DNA: TGCGCCAGCAGCATCGGGACTAGCCGAGGGGATACGCAGTATTTT; CDR3: CASSIGTSRGDTQYF; D: TRBD2; J: TRBJ2-3; size: NA; V: TRBV10-1
DNA: TGTGCCATCAGTCCCGGGACAGGGGGCACAGATACGCAGTATTTT; CDR3: CAISPGTGGTDTQYF; D: TRBD1; J: TRBJ2-3; size: NA; V: TRBV10-3
DNA: TGTGCCAGCAGCTTGGGGGAGCCGTTCAGGGATCAGCCCCAGCATTTT; CDR3: CASSLGEPFRDQPQHF; D: NA; J: TRBJ1-5; size: once; V: TRBV5-5
DNA: TGTGCCAGCAGCCATATCGGGCGCAGGGGGGAGGATGGCTACACCTTC; CDR3: CASSHIGRRGEDGYTF; D: TRBD1; J: TRBJ1-2; size: NA; V: TRBV11-2
DNA: TGTGCCAGCAGCATAGACTACGAGCAGTACTTC; CDR3: CASSIDYEQYF; D: NA; J: TRBJ2-7; size: NA; V: TRBV28
DNA: TGTGCCAGTAGTCAAGGAGGGTCCTTCTCCTACGAGCAGTACTTC; CDR3: CASSQGGSFSYEQYF; D: NA; J: TRBJ2-7; size: NA; V: TRBV19
DNA: TGTGCCTGGAGTAAGGCCCTTCCTGGCACAGATACGCAGTATTTT; CDR3: CAWSKALPGTDTQYF; D: NA; J: TRBJ2-3; size: once; V: TRBV30
DNA: TGTGCCAGCAGCGGACGGGACAGGGGTTGGGGCTCCTCCTACAATGAGCAGTTCTTC; CDR3: CASSGRDRGWGSSYNEQFF; D: TRBD1; J: TRBJ2-1; size: NA; V: TRBV9
DNA: TGTGCCAGCCGGGGGGCTCCCTACGAGCAGTACTTC; CDR3: CASRGAPYEQYF; D: NA; J: TRBJ2-7; size: NA; V: TRBV2
DNA: TGTGCCAGCAGCGTAGGGTCTTTCGTTGGCACAGATACGCAGTATTTT; CDR3: CASSVGSFVGTDTQYF; D: NA; J: TRBJ2-3; size: NA; V: TRBV9
DNA: TGTGCCAGCAGTTTACCCGTACCATACGAGCAGTACTTC; CDR3: CASSLPVPYEQYF; D: NA; J: TRBJ2-7; size: NA; V: TRBV28
DNA: TGCGCCAGCAGCTTGGGACAGGGGTTTCCCTCGGTGACAGATACGCAGTATTTT; CDR3: CASSLGQGFPSVTDTQYF; D: TRBD1; J: TRBJ2-3; size: NA; V: TRBV5-1
DNA: TGTGCCAGCAGGATCCCAGGGAGCAAAATCTACAATGAGCAGTTCTTC; CDR3: CASRIPGSKIYNEQFF; D: NA; J: TRBJ2-1; size: NA; V: TRBV7-9
DNA: TGTGCCAGCAGTTTATTTTCGACAGGGGGCAATCAGCCCCAGCATTTT; CDR3: CASSLFSTGGNQPQHF; D: TRBD1; J: TRBJ1-5; size: NA; V: TRBV27
DNA: TGCGCCAGCAGCTTGGCACCTAGCGGGACCACCGGGGAGCTGTTTTTT; CDR3: CASSLAPSGTTGELFF; D: TRBD2; J: TRBJ2-2; size: NA; V: TRBV5-1
DNA: TGTGCCAGTAGTATTAACGGGTACTCCCCCTACGAGCAGTACTTC; CDR3: CASSINGYSPYEQYF; D: NA; J: TRBJ2-7; size: NA; V: TRBV19
DNA: TGTGGAAGCAGCTCGGACAAGAACTATGGCTACACCTTC; CDR3: CGSSSDKNYGYTF; D: NA; J: TRBJ1-2; size: NA; V: TRBV5-4
DNA: TGTGCCAGCAGTGGGACAGTTCTCTCTGGAAACACCATATATTTT; CDR3: CASSGTVLSGNTIYF; D: NA; J: TRBJ1-3; size: NA; V: TRBV6-1
DNA: TGTGCCAGCAGCTTAGCGGGAGGGACCTACAATGAGCAGTTCTTC; CDR3: CASSLAGGTYNEQFF; D: TRBD2; J: TRBJ2-1; size: NA; V: TRBV7-2